The next 6 T cell receptor beta chains were all read from a single sample in a study of patients and donors after allogeneic stem cell transplantation. TCRdb fed the RT-PCR reads into MiXCR, producing one record per CDR3 protein. This table holds roughly 180,000 distinct CDR3 sequences, approximately 41% found once. The sequencing input was blood, either unsorted or a sorted T cell fraction (not recorded which). The receptors were sampled from a human donor who was either an allogeneic HSCT recipient or a stem cell or donor lymphocyte infusion donor (not recorded which). It is not recorded whose cells these are; they may come from a transplant donor.

V is TRBV11-2 and J is TRBJ2-1; 10 nucleotides line up with TRBD2. Trimming took 4 bases from V and 4 from J; bases not matched to a gene: 4. The CDR3 has 15 residues. The germline gives CDR1 SGHAT, CDR2 FQNNGV. Written as DNA, the CDR3 is TGTGCCAGCAGCTCACGACTAGCGGGTTACAATGAGCAGTTCTTC. It yields the protein CASSSRLAGYNEQFF.

This clonotype was recorded once. This chain uses TRBV5-1 with TRBJ1-3; a possible D gene is TRBD1 (5 bases). CDR1 is SGHRS, CDR2 YFSETQ, per germline. V gave up 1 base and J gave up 0 bases, with 8 bases separating them. The length of the CDR3 is 15 residues. CDR3 in DNA: TGCGCCAGCAGCTTGCTTCAGGGCTCTGGAAACACCATATATTTT. It specifies CASSLLQGSGNTIYF.

The CDR3 DNA reads as TGTGCCGTCGGCGGGACCGCCTACGAGCAGTACTTC. Translation gives CAVGGTAYEQYF. The chain combines TRBV7-9 with TRBJ2-7, with D tentatively TRBD2 (6 bases). CDR1 is SEHNR and CDR2 is FQNEAQ in the germline V gene (reference sequence). V gave up 11 bases and J gave up 2 bases, with 13 bases separating them. This CDR3 spans 12 amino acids.

Worth noting for this clonotype: One end of the junction varies from germline; a read error may be responsible. The chain combines TRBV12-3 or TRBV12-4 with TRBJ1-5; no clear D gene. The CDR3 length is 15 residues. CDR3 nucleotide sequence: TGTGCCAGCATTTTAGTGGGCGGTAGCAATCAGCCCCAGCATTTT. As protein: CASILVGGSNQPQHF.

The chain has TRBV5-1 and TRBJ2-1; TRBD2 is a possible D gene (6 bases). The CDR3 totals 17 residues. Per germline, CDR1 SGHRS and CDR2 YFSETQ. Trimming pared 4 bases from V and 0 bases from J, leaving 17 bases between. This CDR3 reads CASSPPLAFPSYNEQFF. The CDR3 DNA reads as TGCGCCAGCAGCCCCCCCCTAGCGTTTCCCTCCTACAATGAGCAGTTCTTC. The full variable domain, its missing parts supplied by reference TRBV5-1 and TRBJ2-1, is KAGVTQTPRYLIKTRGQQVTLSCSPISGHRSVSWYQQTPGQGLQFLFEYFSETQRNKGNFPGRFSGRQFSNSRSEMNVSTLELGDSALYLCASSPPLAFPSYNEQFFGPGTRLTVL.

The sample holds one count of this clonotype. The chain links TRBV24-1 to TRBJ2-1, with D possibly being TRBD1 or TRBD2 (5 bases each). The CDR3 loop spans 15 amino acids. Germline V lookup: CDR1 KGHDR, CDR2 SFDVKD. Trimming pared 2 bases from V and 2 bases from J, leaving 9 bases between. In DNA, the CDR3 is TGTGCCACCAGTGATTCCGGGGCCCCCTACAATGAGCAGTTCTTC. Translated, it gives CATSDSGAPYNEQFF.